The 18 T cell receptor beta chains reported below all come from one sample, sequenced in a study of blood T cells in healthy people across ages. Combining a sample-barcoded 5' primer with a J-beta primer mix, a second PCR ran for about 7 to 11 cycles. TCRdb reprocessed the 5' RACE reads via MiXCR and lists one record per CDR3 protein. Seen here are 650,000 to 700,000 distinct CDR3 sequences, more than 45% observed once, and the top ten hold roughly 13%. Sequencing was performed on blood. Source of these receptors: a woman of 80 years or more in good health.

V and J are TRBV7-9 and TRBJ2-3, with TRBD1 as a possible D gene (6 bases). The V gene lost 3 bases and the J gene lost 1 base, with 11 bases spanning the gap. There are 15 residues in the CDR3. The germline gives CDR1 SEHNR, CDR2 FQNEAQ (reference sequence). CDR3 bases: TGTGCCAGCAGCTTCAGGGGATCTGGCACAGATACGCAGTATTTT. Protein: CASSFRGSGTDTQYF.

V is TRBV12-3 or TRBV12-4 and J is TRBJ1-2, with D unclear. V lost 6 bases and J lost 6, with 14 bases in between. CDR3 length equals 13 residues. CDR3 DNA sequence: TGTGCCAGCAGCCCCGGCGGGCGGAATGGCTACACCTTC. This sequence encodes CASSPGGRNGYTF.

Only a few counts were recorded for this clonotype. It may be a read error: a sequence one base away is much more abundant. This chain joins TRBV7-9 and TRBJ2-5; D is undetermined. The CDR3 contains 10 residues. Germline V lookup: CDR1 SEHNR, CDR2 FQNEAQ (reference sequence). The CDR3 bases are TGTTCCAGCAGCTCAGAGACCCAGTACTTC. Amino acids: CSSSSETQYF.

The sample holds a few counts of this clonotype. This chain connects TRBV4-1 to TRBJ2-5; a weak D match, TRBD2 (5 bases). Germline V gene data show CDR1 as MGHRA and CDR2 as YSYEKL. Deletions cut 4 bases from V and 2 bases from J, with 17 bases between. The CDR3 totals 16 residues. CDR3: CASSPRVASIQETQYF. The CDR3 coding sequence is TGCGCCAGCAGCCCACGGGTAGCGTCGATTCAAGAGACCCAGTACTTC.

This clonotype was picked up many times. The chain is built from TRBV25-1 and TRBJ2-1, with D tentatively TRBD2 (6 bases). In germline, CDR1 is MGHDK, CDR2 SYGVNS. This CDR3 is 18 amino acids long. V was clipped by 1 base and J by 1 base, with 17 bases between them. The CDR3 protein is CASSEWSGGSRSYNEQFF. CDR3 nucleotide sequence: TGTGCCAGCAGTGAATGGTCTGGGGGGAGCCGATCCTACAATGAGCAGTTCTTC.

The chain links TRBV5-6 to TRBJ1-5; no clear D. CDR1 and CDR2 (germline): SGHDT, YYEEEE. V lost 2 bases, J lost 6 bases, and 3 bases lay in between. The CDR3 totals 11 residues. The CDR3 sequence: CASSFFQPQHF. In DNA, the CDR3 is TGTGCCAGCAGCTTCTTTCAGCCCCAGCATTTT.

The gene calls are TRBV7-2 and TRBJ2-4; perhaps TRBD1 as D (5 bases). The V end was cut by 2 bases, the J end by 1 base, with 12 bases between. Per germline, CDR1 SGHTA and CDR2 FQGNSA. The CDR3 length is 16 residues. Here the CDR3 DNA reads TGTGCCAGCAGCTTATATGGGAACAGGGCCAAAAACATTCAGTACTTC. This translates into CASSLYGNRAKNIQYF.

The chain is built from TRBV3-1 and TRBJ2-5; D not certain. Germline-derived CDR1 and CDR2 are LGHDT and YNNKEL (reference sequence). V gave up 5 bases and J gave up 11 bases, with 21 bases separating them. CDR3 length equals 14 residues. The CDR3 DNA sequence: TGTGCCAGCAGCACGGCCTCCTTCTTGAGTGAGCAGTACTTC. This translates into CASSTASFLSEQYF.

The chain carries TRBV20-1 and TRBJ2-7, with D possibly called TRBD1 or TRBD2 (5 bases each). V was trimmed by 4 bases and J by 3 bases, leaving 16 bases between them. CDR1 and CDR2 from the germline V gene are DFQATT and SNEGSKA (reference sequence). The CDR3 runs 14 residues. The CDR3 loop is CSATPRDQGYEQYF. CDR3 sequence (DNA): TGCAGTGCTACCCCGAGGGACCAAGGCTACGAGCAGTACTTC.

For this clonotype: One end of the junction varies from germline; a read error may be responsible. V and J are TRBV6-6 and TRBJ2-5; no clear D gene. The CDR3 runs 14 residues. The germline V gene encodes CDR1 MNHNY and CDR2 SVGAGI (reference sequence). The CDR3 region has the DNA TGTACCAGTAACCAGGACGCTCGGCAAAAGACCCAGTACTTC. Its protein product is CTSNQDARQKTQYF.

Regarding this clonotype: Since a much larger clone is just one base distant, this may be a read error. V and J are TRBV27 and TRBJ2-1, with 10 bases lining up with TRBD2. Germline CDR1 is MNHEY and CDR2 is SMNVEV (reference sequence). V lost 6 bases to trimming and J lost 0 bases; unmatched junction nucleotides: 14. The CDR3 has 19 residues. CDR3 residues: CASRPVGLARGYSYNEQFF. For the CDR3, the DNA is TGTGCCAGCAGACCCGTGGGACTAGCGAGGGGCTACTCCTACAATGAGCAGTTCTTC.

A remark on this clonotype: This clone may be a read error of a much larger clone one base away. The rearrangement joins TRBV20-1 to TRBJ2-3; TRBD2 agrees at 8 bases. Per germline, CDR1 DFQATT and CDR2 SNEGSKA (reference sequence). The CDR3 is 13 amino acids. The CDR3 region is CGAETSGTDTQYF. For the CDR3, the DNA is TGCGGTGCCGAGACTAGCGGCACAGATACGCAGTATTTT.

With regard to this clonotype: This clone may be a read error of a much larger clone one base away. CDR3: CASSLIGNNEQYF. CDR3 DNA sequence: TGTGCCAGCAGCTTAATTGGCAACAATGAGCAGTACTTC. The chain links TRBV7-3 to TRBJ2-5; D is unclear. Trimming left V 1 base short and J 11 bases short, with 14 bases between. Germline CDR1 SGHTA, CDR2 FQGTGA. The CDR3 contains 13 residues.

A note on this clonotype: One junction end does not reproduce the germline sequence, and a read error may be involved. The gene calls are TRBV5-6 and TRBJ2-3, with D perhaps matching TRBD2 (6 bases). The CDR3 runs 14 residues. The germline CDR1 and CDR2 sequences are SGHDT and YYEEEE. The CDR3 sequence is CASSGGTSIDTQYF. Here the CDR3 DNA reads TGTGCCAGCAGCGGAGGAACTAGCATAGATACGCAGTATTTT.

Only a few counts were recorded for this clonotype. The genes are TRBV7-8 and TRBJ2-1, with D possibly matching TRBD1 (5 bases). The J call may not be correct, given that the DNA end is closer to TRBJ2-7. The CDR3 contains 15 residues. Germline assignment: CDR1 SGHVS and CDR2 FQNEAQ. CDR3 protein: CASSKGERSYNEQYF. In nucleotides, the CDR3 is TGTGCCAGCAGCAAAGGGGAACGCTCCTACAATGAGCAGTACTTC.

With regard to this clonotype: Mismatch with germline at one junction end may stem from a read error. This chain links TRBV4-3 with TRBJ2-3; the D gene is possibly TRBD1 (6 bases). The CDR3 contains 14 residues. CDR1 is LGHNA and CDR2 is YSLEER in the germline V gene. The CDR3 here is CAGSPTGPTDTQYF. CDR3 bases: TGCGCCGGCAGCCCGACAGGTCCAACAGATACGCAGTATTTT.

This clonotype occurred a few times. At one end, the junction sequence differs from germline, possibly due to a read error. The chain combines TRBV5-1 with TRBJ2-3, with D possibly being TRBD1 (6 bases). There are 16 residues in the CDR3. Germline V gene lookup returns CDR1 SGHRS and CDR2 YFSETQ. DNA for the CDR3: TGCGCCAGCAGCACTCGGGACACTCAAAGCACAGATGCGCAGTATTTT. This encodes CASSTRDTQSTDAQYF.

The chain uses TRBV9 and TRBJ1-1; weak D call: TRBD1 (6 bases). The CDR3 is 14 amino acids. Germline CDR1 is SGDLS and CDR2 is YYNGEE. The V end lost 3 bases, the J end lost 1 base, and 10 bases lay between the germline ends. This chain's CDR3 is CASSAGGGNTEAFF. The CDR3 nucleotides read TGTGCCAGCAGCGCCGGAGGGGGGAACACTGAAGCTTTCTTT.